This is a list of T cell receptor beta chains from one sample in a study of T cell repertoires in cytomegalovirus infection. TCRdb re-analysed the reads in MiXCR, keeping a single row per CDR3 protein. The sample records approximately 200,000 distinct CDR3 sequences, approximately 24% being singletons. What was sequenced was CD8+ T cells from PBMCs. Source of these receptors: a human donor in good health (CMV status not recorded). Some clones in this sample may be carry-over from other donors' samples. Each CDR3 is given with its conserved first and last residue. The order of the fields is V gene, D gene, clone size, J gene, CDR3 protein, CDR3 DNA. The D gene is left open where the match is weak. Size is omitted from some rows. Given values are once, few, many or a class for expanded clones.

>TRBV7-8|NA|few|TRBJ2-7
CASSRVESSYEQYF
TGTGCCAGCAGCCGAGTAGAATCGTCCTACGAGCAGTACTTC
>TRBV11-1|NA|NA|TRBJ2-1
CASSFTGSEQFF
TGTGCCAGCAGCTTTACAGGATCTGAGCAGTTCTTC
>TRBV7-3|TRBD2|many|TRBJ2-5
CASSLTAGEETQYF
TGTGCCAGCAGCTTAACGGCGGGGGAAGAGACCCAGTACTTC
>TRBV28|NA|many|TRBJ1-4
CASSFQGSVEKLFF
TGTGCCAGCAGTTTTCAGGGCTCGGTCGAAAAACTGTTTTTT
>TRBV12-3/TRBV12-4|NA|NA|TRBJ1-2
CASTGPVSTYGYTF
TGTGCCAGCACCGGACCGGTCTCAACCTATGGCTACACCTTC
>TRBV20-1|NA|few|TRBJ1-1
CSARDPLRGDTEAFF
TGCAGTGCTAGAGATCCTTTGCGGGGGGATACTGAAGCTTTCTTT
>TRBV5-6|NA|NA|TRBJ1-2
CASSLTYRVASYGYTF
TGTGCCAGCAGCTTGACTTACAGGGTGGCGTCCTATGGCTACACCTTC
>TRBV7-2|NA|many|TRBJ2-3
CASLSGRTRLNPFADTQYF
TGTGCCAGCCTGTCAGGAAGGACCAGACTAAATCCGTTCGCAGATACGCAGTATTTT
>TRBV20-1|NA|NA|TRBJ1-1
CSAPPPDRFNTEAFF
TGCAGTGCTCCCCCCCCCGACAGGTTCAACACTGAAGCTTTCTTT
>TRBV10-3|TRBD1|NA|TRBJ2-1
CAISTTGTGDYNEQFF
TGTGCCATCAGTACCACCGGGACAGGGGACTACAATGAGCAGTTCTTC
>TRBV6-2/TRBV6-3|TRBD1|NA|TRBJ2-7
CASSSPRDRIYEQYF
TGTGCCAGCTCCTCCCCCCGGGACAGAATCTACGAGCAGTACTTC
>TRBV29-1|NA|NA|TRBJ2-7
CSVADRYYEQYF
TGCAGCGTCGCCGACAGGTACTACGAGCAGTACTTC
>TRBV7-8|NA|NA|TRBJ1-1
CASSLPQGRGNTEAFF
TGTGCCAGCAGCTTACCCCAGGGAAGAGGAAACACTGAAGCTTTCTTT
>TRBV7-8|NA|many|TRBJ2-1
CASTPGGSYNEQFF
TGTGCCAGCACCCCCGGGGGCTCCTACAATGAGCAGTTCTTC
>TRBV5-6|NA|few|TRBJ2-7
CASSPWTENYEQYF
TGTGCCAGCAGCCCCTGGACAGAAAACTACGAGCAGTACTTC
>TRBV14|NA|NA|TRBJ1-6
CASSLQGLGNSPLHF
TGTGCCAGCAGCCTACAGGGTCTAGGAAATTCACCCCTCCACTTT
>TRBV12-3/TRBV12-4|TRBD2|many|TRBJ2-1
CASSLPGLAGPRLNEQFF
TGTGCCAGCAGTTTACCGGGACTAGCGGGCCCGAGGCTCAATGAGCAGTTCTTC
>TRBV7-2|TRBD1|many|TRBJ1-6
CASSLTGGDNSPLHF
TGTGCCAGCAGCCTTACAGGGGGCGATAATTCACCCCTCCACTTT
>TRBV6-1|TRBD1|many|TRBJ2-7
CASSPDRGLGYEQYF
TGTGCCAGCAGTCCCGACAGGGGATTGGGCTACGAGCAGTACTTC
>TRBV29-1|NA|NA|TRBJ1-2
CSVAQEGYRYGYTF
TGCAGCGTTGCTCAAGAGGGGTACAGATATGGCTACACCTTC
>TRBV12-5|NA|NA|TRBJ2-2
CASGFVAGTGELFF
TGTGCTAGTGGTTTTGTTGCGGGCACCGGGGAGCTGTTTTTT
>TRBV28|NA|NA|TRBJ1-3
CASSFGLGGGNTIYF
TGTGCCAGCAGTTTCGGACTTGGCGGAGGAAACACCATATATTTT
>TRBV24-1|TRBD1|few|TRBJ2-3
CATSDPARTGDSTDTQYF
TGTGCCACCAGTGATCCCGCCAGGACAGGGGATAGCACAGATACGCAGTATTTT
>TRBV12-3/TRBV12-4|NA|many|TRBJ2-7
CASSHGGITYEQYF
TGTGCCAGCAGCCACGGTGGGATTACCTACGAGCAGTACTTC
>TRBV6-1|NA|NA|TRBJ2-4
CASSPPGNIQYF
TGTGCCAGCAGTCCACCAGGGAACATTCAGTACTTC
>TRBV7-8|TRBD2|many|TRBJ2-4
CASSPLKGRLAGNIQYF
TGTGCCAGCAGCCCCCTGAAGGGCCGACTAGCGGGAAACATTCAGTACTTC
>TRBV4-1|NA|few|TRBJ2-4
CASSQGAGNIQYF
TGCGCCAGCAGCCAAGGGGCAGGGAACATTCAGTACTTC
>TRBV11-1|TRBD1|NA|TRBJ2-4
CASSPAGQGLAKNIQYF
TGTGCCAGCAGCCCGGCTGGACAGGGACTAGCCAAAAACATTCAGTACTTC
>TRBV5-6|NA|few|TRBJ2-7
CASSLQDSPYEQYF
TGTGCCAGCAGCTTACAGGACAGCCCCTACGAGCAGTACTTC
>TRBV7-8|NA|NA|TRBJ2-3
CASSLLATTDTQYF
TGTGCCAGCAGCTTACTAGCAACCACAGATACGCAGTATTTT
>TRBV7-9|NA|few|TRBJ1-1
CASSLGGPANTEAFF
TGTGCCAGCAGCTTAGGGGGACCAGCGAACACTGAAGCTTTCTTT
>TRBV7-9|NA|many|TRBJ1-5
CASSDSRGLWVNQPQHF
TGTGCCAGCAGTGATTCGAGAGGCCTTTGGGTCAATCAGCCCCAGCATTTT
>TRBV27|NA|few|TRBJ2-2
CASSPLVGPGELFF
TGTGCCAGCAGTCCCCTCGTAGGTCCGGGGGAGCTGTTTTTT
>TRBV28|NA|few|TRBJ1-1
CASSFGGMNTEAFF
TGTGCCAGCAGTTTCGGAGGGATGAACACTGAAGCTTTCTTT
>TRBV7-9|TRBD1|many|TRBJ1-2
CASSHGTGGYTF
TGTGCCAGCAGCCACGGGACAGGCGGCTACACCTTC
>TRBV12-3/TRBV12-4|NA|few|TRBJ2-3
CASSLGALPDTQYF
TGTGCCAGCAGTTTAGGGGCCCTCCCAGATACGCAGTATTTT
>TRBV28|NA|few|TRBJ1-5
CASSLWGPPQHF
TGTGCCAGCAGTTTATGGGGTCCTCCCCAGCATTTT
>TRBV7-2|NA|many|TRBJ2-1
CASSLGSGGYNEQFF
TGTGCCAGCAGCTTAGGCTCAGGGGGGTACAATGAGCAGTTCTTC
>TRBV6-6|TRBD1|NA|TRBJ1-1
CASVFTGGSNTEAFF
TGTGCCAGTGTATTTACAGGGGGCTCGAACACTGAAGCTTTCTTT
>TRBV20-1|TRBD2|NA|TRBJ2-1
CSARDPTSGTYNEQFF
TGCAGTGCTAGAGACCCGACTAGCGGGACCTACAATGAGCAGTTCTTC
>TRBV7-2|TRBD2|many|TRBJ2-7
CASSLGMGLGFPYEQYF
TGTGCCAGCAGCTTAGGGATGGGACTAGGATTCCCCTACGAGCAGTACTTC
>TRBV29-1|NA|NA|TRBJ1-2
CSVEGRAYGYTF
TGCAGCGTTGAAGGAAGGGCCTATGGCTACACCTTC
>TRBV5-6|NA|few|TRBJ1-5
CASSLGSSPQHF
TGTGCCAGCAGCTTGGGTTCGTCGCCCCAGCATTTT
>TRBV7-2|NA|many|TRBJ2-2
CASSGGFRRTGELFF
TGTGCCAGCAGCGGGGGATTTAGGCGCACCGGGGAGCTGTTTTTT
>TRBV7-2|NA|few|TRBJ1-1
CASSLAPPPGF
TGTGCCAGCAGCTTAGCGCCCCCCCCAGGATTT
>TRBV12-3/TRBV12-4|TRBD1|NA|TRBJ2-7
CASAGRDRGFYEQYF
TGTGCCAGCGCGGGCCGGGACAGGGGGTTCTACGAGCAGTACTTC
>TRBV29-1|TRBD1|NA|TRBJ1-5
CSVETGGQPQHF
TGCAGCGTTGAGACAGGGGGTCAGCCCCAGCATTTT
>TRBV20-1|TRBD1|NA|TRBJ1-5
CSAPSIGTGGNQPQHF
TGCAGTGCTCCATCGATTGGGACAGGGGGCAATCAGCCCCAGCATTTT
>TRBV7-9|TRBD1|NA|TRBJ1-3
CASSGRDSLSGNTIYF
TGTGCCAGCAGCGGACGGGACAGTTTGTCTGGAAACACCATATATTTT
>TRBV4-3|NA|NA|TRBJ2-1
CASSQDRPGDEQFF
TGCGCCAGCAGCCAAGATCGACCAGGAGATGAGCAGTTCTTC